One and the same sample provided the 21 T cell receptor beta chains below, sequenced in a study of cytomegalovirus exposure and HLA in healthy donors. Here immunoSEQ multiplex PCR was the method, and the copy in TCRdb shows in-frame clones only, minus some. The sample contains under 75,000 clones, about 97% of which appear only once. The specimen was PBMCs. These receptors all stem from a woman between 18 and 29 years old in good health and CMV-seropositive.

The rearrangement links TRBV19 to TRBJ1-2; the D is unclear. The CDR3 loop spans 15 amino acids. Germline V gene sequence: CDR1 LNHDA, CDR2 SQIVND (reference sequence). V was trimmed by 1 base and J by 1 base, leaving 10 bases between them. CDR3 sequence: CASSIGAFLNYGYTF. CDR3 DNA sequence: TGTGCCAGTAGTATAGGGGCTTTCCTTAACTATGGCTACACCTTC.

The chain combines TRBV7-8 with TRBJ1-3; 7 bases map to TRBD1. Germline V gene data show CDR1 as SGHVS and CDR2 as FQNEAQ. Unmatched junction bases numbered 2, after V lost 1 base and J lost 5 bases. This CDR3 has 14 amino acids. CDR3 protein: CASSLGGGRNTIYF. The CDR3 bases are TGTGCCAGCAGCTTAGGAGGGGGCCGAAACACCATATATTTT.

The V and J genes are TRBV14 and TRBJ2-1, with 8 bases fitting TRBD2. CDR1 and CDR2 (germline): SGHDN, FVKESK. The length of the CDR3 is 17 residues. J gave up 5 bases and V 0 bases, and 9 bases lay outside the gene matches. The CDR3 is CASSQELGREGDNEQFF. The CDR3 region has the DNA TGTGCCAGCAGCCAAGAATTAGGACGGGAGGGTGACAATGAGCAGTTCTTC.

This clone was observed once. CDR3 region: CASSPRTSGRTYNEQFF. Written as DNA, the CDR3 is TGTGCCAGCAGCCCCCGGACTAGCGGGAGAACCTACAATGAGCAGTTCTTC. The chain couples TRBV7-8 to TRBJ2-1, with TRBD2 identical over 13 bases. In germline, CDR1 is SGHVS, CDR2 FQNEAQ. The CDR3 extends over 17 amino acids. V trimming: 5 bases; J trimming: 2 bases; junction bases outside the gene matches: 6. Looking up the rest from reference TRBV7-8 and TRBJ2-1 gives the full variable domain: GAGVSQSPRYKVAKRGQDVALRCDPISGHVSLFWYQQALGQGPEFLTYFQNEAQLDKSGLPSDRFFAERPEGSVSTLKIQRTQQEDSAVYLCASSPRTSGRTYNEQFFGPGTRLTVL.

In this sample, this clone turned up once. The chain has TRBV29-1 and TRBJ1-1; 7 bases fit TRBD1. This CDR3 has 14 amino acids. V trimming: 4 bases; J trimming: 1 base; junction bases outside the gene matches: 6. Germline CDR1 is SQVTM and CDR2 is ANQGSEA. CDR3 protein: CSVARGQQNTEAFF. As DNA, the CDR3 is TGCAGCGTTGCGAGGGGACAGCAGAACACTGAAGCTTTCTTT. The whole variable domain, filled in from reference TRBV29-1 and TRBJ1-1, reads SAVISQKPSRDICQRGTSLTIQCQVDSQVTMMFWYRQQPGQSLTLIATANQGSEATYESGFVIDKFPISRPNLTFSTLTVSNMSPEDSSIYLCSVARGQQNTEAFFGQGTRLTVV.

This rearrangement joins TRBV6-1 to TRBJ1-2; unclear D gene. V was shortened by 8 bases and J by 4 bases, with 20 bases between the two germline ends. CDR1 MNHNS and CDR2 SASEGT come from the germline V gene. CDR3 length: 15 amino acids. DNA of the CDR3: TGTGCCAGCGCCGAAGAGACTCTTCTCGCCTATGGCTACACCTTC. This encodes CASAEETLLAYGYTF.

The CDR3 DNA sequence: TGTGCCAGCAGTTACCGCGGACAGGGGGATCCCTGGTTCTTC. It specifies CASSYRGQGDPWFF. The chain combines TRBV6-6 with TRBJ2-1, with TRBD1 identical over 10 bases. CDR1 is MNHNY and CDR2 is SVGAGI in the germline V gene (reference sequence). The CDR3 extends over 14 amino acids. Germline trimming cut 2 bases from V and 15 bases from J; bases unmatched to any gene: 10.

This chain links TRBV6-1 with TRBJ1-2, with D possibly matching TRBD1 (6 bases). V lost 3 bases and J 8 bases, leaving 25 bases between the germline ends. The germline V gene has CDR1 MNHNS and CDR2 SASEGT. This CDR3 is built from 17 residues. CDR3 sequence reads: CASSDSGRGIQLWGYTF. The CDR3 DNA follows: TGTGCCAGCAGTGATTCCGGCAGGGGAATTCAACTATGGGGCTACACCTTC.

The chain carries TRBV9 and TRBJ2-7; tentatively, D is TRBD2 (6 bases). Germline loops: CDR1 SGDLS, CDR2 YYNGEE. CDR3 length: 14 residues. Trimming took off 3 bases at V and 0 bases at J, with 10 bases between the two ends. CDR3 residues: CASSGGTDSYEQYF. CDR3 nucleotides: TGTGCCAGCAGCGGCGGGACGGACTCCTACGAGCAGTACTTC.

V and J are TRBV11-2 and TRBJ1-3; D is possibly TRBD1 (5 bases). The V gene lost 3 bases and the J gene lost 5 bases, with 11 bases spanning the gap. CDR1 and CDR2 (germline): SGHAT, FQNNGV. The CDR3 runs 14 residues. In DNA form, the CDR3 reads TGTGCCAGCAGCTTGGGGGGTCGGAGAAACACCATATATTTT. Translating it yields CASSLGGRRNTIYF. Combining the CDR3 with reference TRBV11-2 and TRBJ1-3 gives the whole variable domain EAGVAQSPRYKIIEKRQSVAFWCNPISGHATLYWYQQILGQGPKLLIQFQNNGVVDDSQLPKDRFSAERLKGVDSTLKIQPAKLEDSAVYLCASSLGGRRNTIYFGEGSWLTVV.

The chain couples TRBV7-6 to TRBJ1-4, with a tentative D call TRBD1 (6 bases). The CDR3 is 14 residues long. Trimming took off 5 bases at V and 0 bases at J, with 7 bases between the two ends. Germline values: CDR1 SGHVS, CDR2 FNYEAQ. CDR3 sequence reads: CASSRTATNEKLFF. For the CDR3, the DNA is TGTGCCAGCAGCCGGACAGCAACTAATGAAAAACTGTTTTTT.

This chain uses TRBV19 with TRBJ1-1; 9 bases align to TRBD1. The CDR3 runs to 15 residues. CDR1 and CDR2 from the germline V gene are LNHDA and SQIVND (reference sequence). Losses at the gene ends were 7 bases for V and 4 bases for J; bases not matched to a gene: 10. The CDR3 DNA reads TGTGCCAGTAAGATCCGGGACAGGGTGGGCACTGAAGCTTTCTTT. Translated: CASKIRDRVGTEAFF. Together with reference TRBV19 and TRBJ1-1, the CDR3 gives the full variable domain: DGGITQSPKYLFRKEGQNVTLSCEQNLNHDAMYWYRQDPGQGLRLIYYSQIVNDFQKGDIAEGYSVSREKKESFPLTVTSAQKNPTAFYLCASKIRDRVGTEAFFGQGTRLTVV.

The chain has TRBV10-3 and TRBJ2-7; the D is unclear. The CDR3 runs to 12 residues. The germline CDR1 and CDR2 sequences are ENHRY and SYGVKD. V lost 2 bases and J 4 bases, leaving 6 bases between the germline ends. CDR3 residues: CAISERPYEQYF. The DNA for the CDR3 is TGTGCCATCAGTGAGCGTCCTTACGAGCAGTACTTC.

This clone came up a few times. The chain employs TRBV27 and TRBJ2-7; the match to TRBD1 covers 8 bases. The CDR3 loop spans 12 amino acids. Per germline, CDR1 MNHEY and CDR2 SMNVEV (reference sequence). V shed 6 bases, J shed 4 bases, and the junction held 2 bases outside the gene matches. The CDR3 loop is CASRTGVYEQYF. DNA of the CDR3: TGTGCCAGCAGGACAGGGGTATACGAGCAGTACTTC.

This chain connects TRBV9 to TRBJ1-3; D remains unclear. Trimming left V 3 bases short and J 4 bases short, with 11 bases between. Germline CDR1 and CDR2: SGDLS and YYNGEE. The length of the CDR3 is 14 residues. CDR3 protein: CASSGGESGNTIYF. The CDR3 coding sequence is TGTGCCAGCAGCGGCGGGGAGTCCGGAAACACCATATATTTT.

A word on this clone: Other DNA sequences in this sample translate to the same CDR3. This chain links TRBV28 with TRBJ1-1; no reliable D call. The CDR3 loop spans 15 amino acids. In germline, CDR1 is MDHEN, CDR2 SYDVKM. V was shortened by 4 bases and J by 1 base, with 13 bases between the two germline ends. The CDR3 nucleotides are TGTGCCAGCAGTTCAATTGCGGGAACGAACACTGAAGCTTTCTTT. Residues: CASSSIAGTNTEAFF.

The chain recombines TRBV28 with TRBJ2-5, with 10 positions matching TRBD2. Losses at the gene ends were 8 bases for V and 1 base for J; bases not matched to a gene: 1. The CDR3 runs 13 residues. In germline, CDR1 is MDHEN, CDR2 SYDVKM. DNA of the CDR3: TGTGCCAGCGGACTAGCGGCCCAAGAGACCCAGTACTTC. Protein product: CASGLAAQETQYF.

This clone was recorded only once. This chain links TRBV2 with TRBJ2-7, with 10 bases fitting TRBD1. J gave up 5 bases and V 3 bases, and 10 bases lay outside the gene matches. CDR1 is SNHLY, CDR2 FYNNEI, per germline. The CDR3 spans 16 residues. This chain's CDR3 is CASSDTDWDRGDEQYF. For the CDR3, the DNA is TGTGCCAGCAGTGACACTGATTGGGACAGGGGAGACGAGCAGTACTTC.

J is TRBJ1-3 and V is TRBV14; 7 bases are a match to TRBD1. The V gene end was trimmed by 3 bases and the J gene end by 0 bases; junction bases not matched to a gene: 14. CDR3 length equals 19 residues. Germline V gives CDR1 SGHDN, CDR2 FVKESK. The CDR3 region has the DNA TGTGCCAGCAGCCATCTTCGGACAGGTTTATCCTTCTCTGGAAACACCATATATTTT. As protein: CASSHLRTGLSFSGNTIYF.

The CDR3 coding sequence is TGCAGCGTTGAGATGACTAGCGACCAAGAGACCCAGTACTTC. Protein product: CSVEMTSDQETQYF. This sequence joins TRBV29-1 and TRBJ2-5, with 8 bases identical to TRBD2. The CDR3 totals 14 residues. Germline CDR1 reads SQVTM; CDR2 reads ANQGSEA. J was trimmed by 0 bases and V by 3 bases; bases with no gene match: 3.

CDR3 nucleotide sequence: TGCGCCAGCAGCTTGGAGAGCTCCTACGAGCAGTACTTC. This sequence encodes CASSLESSYEQYF. The rearrangement joins TRBV5-1 to TRBJ2-7, with D unclear. CDR3 length: 13 amino acids. Trimming left V 0 bases short and J 0 bases short, with 4 bases between. CDR1 and CDR2 from the germline V gene are SGHRS and YFSETQ.